Sequencing of this T cell receptor (beta chain) was carried out in a study of T-cell memory formation after mild COVID-19. This clonotype was observed a handful of times. TCRdb re-derived calls from the 5' RACE reads in MiXCR, one entry per CDR3 protein. The sample holds roughly 280,000 distinct CDR3 sequences, approximately 8% seen once. The CDR3 consists of 13 residues. The germline CDR1 and CDR2 sequences are MNHNS and SASEGT. After removal of 7 bases from V and 3 bases from J, the junction contained 5 bases not matched to a gene. The source is a man aged 18 to 35 who had mild COVID-19 (a few samples of this study predate the infection). Cell type and time point are not known. The sequenced material came from PBMCs or a T cell subset sorted from them (not recorded which). The rearrangement joins TRBV6-1 to TRBJ2-7; 8 bases align to TRBD2. CDR3 region: CASIRAGGYEQYF. The CDR3 nucleotides read TGTGCCAGCATTCGGGCGGGGGGCTACGAGCAGTACTTC.